This TCR beta chain was obtained from a study of early T cells in non-severe SARS-CoV-2 infection. Germline CDR1 reads MDHEN; CDR2 reads SYDVKM. Deletions cut 10 bases from V and 0 bases from J, with 16 bases between. The CDR3 is 14 amino acids. TCRdb redid the calling of the 5' RACE reads with MiXCR, one entry per CDR3 protein. Among some 57,000 distinct CDR3 sequences listed, approximately 10% were seen once. Sequenced sample: whole blood. The J gene is TRBJ2-7, the V gene TRBV28, with TRBD1 as a possible D gene (5 bases). The sequence was obtained from an adult who was a healthcare worker with PCR-confirmed SARS-CoV-2 infection or an uninfected control (not recorded which). Here the CDR3 DNA reads TGTGCCACAACCACAGGTACCAGCTCCTACGAGCAGTACTTC. Protein product: CATTTGTSSYEQYF.